This TCR beta chain was obtained from a study of shared clonotypes between healthy human individuals. The overall study: The study drew on two women and a few men aged 18 to 49 as donors.

Across several immunoSEQ plates, the genomic DNA of each subset was split evenly. Sequenced by immunoSEQ multiplex PCR; TCRdb stores in-frame clones only, minus some. The sample includes 2 million to 3 million clones, 93% of them seen just once. The CDR3 is 13 amino acids. From germline, CDR1 is MNHNS and CDR2 SASEGT. Trimming cost V 6 bases and J 6 bases, with 12 bases left between them. What was sequenced was naive CD4+ T cells from PBMCs. Subset in this sample: CD45RA+ positively selected. This clonotype originated in a man aged 18 to 35 in good health. Some clones in this sample may be carry-over from other donors' samples. The chain combines TRBV6-1 with TRBJ1-5, with unresolved D. CDR3 DNA: TGTGCCAGCAGGAGGGTACCCCCTCAGCCCCAGCATTTT. It encodes CASRRVPPQPQHF.